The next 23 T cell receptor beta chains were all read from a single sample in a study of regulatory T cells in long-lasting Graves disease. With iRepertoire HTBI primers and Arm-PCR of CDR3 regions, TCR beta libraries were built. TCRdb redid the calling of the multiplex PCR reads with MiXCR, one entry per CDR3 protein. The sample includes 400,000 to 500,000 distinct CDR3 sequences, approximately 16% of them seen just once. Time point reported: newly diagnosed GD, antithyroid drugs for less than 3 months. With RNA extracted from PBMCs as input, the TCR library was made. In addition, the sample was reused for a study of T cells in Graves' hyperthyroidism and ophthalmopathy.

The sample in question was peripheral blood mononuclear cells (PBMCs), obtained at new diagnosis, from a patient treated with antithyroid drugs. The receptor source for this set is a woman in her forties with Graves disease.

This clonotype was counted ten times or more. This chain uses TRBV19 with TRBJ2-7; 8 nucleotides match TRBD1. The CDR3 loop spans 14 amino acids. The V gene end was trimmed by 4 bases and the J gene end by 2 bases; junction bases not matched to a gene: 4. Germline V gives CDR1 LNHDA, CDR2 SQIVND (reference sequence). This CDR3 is CASSRTGIPYEQYF. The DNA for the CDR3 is TGTGCCAGTAGTAGGACAGGGATTCCCTACGAGCAGTACTTC.

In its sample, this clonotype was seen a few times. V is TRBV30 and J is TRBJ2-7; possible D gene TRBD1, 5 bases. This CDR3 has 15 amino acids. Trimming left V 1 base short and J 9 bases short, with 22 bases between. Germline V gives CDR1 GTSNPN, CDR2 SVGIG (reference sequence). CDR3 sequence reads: CAWSDPGREASGQYF. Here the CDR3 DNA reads TGTGCCTGGAGTGATCCTGGCAGGGAAGCTAGTGGGCAGTACTTC.

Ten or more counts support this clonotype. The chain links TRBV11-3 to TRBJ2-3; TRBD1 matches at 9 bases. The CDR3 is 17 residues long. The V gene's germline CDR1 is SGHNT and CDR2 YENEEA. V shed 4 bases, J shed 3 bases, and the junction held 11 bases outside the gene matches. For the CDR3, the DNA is TGTGCCAGCAGCTCCCGGACAGGGGAAGTGGAGACAGATACGCAGTATTTT. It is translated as CASSSRTGEVETDTQYF.

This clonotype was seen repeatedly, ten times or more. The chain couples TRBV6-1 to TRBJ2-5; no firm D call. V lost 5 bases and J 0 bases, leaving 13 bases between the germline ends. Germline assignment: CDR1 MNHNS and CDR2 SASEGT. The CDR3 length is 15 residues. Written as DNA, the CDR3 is TGTGCCAGCAGTCCTGGACGGTCGTACCAAGAGACCCAGTACTTC. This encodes CASSPGRSYQETQYF.

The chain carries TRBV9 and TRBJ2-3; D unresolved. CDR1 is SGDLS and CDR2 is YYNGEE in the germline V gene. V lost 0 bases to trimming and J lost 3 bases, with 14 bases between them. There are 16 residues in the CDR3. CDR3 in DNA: TGTGCCAGCAGCGTAGCTGAAGGGCTTGGGACAGATACGCAGTATTTT. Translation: CASSVAEGLGTDTQYF.

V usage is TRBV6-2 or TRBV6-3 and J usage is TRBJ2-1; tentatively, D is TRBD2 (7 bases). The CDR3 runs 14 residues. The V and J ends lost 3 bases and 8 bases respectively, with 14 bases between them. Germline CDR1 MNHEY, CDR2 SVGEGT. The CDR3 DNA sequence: TGTGCCAGCAGTTATCGGGGGGCGAGGGATGAGCAGTTCTTC. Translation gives CASSYRGARDEQFF.

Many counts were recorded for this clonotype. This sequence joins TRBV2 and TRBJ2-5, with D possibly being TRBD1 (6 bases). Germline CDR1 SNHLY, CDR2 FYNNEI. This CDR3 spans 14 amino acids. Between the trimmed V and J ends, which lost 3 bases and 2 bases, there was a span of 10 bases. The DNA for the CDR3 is TGTGCCAGCAGTGATTTGGACAGACAAGAGACCCAGTACTTC. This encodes CASSDLDRQETQYF.

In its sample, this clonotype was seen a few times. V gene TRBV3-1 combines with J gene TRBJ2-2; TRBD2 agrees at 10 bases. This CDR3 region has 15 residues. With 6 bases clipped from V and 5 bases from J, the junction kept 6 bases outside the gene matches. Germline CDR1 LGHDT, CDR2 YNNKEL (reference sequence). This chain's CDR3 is CASSRAGGPTGELFF. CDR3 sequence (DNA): TGTGCCAGCAGTCGAGCGGGAGGGCCGACCGGGGAGCTGTTTTTT.

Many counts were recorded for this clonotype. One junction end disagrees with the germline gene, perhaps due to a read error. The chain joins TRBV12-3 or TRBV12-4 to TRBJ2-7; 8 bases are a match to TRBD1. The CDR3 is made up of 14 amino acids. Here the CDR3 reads CASSFDRGPYEQYF. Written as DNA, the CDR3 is TGTGCCAGCAGTTTCGACAGGGGCCCCTATGAGCAGTACTTC.

The DNA of the CDR3 is TGTGCCAGCAGCTTATCAGAGGGCTACGAGCAGTACTTC. It specifies CASSLSEGYEQYF. This chain connects TRBV5-6 to TRBJ2-7; tentative D call: TRBD2 (5 bases). V lost 2 bases, J lost 3 bases, and 9 bases lay in between. The CDR3 sequence is 13 residues long. From germline, CDR1 is SGHDT and CDR2 YYEEEE.

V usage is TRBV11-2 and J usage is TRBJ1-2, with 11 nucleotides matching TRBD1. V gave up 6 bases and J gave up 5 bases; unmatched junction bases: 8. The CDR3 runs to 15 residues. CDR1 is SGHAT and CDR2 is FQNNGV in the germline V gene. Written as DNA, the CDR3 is TGTGCCAGCAGTTCCGGACAGGGGGCTTCTTATGGCTACACCTTC. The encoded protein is CASSSGQGASYGYTF.

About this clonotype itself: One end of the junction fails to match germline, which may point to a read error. In nucleotides, the CDR3 is TGTGCCAGCAAAGGGGACGGGAACACCATATGTTTT. Translated, it gives CASKGDGNTICF. The genes are TRBV2 and TRBJ1-3, with D possibly TRBD1 on 5 matching bases. The germline V gene has CDR1 SNHLY and CDR2 FYNNEI. The CDR3 consists of 12 residues.

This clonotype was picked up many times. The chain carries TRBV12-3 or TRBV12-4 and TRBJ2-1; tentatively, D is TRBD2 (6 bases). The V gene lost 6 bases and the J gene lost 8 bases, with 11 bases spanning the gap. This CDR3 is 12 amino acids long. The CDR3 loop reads CASSLRRDEQFF. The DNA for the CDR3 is TGTGCCAGCAGCTTAAGGAGGGATGAGCAGTTCTTC.

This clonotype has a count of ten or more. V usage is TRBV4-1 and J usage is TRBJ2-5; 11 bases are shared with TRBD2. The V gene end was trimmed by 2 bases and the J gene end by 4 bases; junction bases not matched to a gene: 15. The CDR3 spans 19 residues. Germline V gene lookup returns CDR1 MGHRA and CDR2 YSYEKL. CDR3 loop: CASSQIGTSGLRELETQYF. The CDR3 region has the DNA TGCGCCAGCAGCCAAATCGGGACTAGCGGACTGAGAGAGTTAGAGACCCAGTACTTC.

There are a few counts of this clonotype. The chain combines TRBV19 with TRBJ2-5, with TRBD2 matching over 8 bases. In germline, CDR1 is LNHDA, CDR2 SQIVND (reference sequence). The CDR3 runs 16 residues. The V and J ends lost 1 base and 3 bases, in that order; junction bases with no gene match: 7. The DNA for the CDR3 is TGTGCCAGTAGTATAGGGGGTAGCGGGACCAAAGAGACCCAGTACTTC. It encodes CASSIGGSGTKETQYF.

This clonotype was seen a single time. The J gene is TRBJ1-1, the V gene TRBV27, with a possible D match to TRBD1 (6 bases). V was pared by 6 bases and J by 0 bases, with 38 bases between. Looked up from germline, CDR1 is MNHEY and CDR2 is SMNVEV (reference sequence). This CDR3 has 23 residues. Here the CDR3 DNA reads TGTGCCAGCAGACCAACAGGGTATGGACTAAGACTCTATGAGGAAACCATGAACACTGAAGCTTTCTTT. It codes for CASRPTGYGLRLYEETMNTEAFF.

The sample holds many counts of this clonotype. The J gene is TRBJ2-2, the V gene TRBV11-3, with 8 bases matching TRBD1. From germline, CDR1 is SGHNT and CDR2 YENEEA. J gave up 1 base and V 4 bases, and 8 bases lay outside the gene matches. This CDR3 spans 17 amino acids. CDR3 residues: CASSSTSGQVNTGELFF. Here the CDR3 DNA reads TGTGCCAGCAGCTCCACCTCGGGACAGGTGAACACCGGGGAGCTGTTTTTT.

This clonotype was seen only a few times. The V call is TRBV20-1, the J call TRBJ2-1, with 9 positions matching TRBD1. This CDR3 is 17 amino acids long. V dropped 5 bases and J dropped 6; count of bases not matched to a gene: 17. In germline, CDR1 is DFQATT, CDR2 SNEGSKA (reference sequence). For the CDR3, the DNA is TGCAGTGCTCCTCTTTTACAGGGGGCAAAGAATACCAATGAGCAGTTCTTC. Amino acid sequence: CSAPLLQGAKNTNEQFF.

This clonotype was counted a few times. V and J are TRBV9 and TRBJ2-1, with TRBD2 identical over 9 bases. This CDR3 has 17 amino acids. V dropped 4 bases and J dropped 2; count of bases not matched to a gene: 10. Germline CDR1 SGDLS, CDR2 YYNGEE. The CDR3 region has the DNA TGTGCCAGCAGCCCGCGGACTAGCGACAGAACCTACAATGAGCAGTTCTTC. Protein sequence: CASSPRTSDRTYNEQFF.

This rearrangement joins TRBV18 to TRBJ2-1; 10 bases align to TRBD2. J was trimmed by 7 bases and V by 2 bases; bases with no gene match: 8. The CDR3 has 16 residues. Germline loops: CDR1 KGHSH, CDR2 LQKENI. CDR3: CASSPMSGRAENEQFF. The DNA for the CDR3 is TGTGCCAGCTCACCAATGAGCGGGAGGGCCGAGAATGAGCAGTTCTTC.

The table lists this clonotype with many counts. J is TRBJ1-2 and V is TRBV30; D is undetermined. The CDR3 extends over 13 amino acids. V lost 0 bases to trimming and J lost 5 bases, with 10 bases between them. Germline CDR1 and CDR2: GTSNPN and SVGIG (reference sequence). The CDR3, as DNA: TGTGCCTGGAGTGTACTGAGGACTTATGGCTACACCTTC. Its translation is CAWSVLRTYGYTF.

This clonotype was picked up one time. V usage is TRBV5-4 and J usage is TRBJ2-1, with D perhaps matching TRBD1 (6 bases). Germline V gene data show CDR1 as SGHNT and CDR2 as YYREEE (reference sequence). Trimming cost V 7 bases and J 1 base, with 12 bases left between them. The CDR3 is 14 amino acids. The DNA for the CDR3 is TGTGCCAGCCGAGCGCAGGGGTCCTACAATGAGCAGTTCTTC. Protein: CASRAQGSYNEQFF.

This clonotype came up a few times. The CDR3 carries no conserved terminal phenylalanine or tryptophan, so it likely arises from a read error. CDR3 coding DNA: TGTGCCAGCTCACCACCGGCTTTTGCGAATGAGCAGTTCTTG. It yields the protein CASSPPAFANEQFL. V gene TRBV18 combines with J gene TRBJ2-1, with no clear D. Trimming took 0 bases from V and 7 from J, leaving 10 bases between them. Germline CDR1 and CDR2: KGHSH and LQKENI. The CDR3 has 14 residues.